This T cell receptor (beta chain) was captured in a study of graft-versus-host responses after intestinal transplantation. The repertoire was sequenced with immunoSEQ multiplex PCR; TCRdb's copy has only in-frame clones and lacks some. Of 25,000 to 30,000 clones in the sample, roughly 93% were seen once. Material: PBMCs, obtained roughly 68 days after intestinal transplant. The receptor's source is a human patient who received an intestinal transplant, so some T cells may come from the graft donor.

In nucleotides, the CDR3 is TGTGCCAGCACCCCTCTAGGGGGTGACAATGAGCAGTTCTTC. This codes for CASTPLGGDNEQFF. The chain recombines TRBV21-1 with TRBJ2-1; TRBD1 was called by the table and not checked on the DNA. TRBV21-1 is reported as a pseudogene. CDR3 length equals 14 residues.